The sequence of this TCR beta chain was determined in a study of blood T cell repertoires in COVID-19. CDR1 and CDR2 from the germline V gene are MDHEN and SYDVKM. V gave up 9 bases and J gave up 8 bases; unmatched junction bases: 8. The CDR3 spans 13 residues. The repertoire was sequenced with immunoSEQ multiplex PCR; TCRdb's copy has only in-frame clones and lacks some. The data hold more than 150,000 clones, with roughly 82% observed a single time. Input material: peripheral blood. V is TRBV28 and J is TRBJ2-4, with 9 positions matching TRBD2. This clonotype was sampled from a woman aged 25-40 years with acute or convalescent COVID-19. The CDR3 here is CASNSGSLDIQYF. CDR3 coding DNA: TGTGCCAGTAATAGCGGGAGTCTGGACATTCAGTACTTC.